Described below is a single TCR beta chain sequence and its context. Its cognate antigen is unknown. Described time point: cycle 4 day 1 (C4D1), after more than five weeks of nivolumab. Every patient experienced relapse after autologous stem cell transplantation, and brentuximab vedotin exposure varied. This specimen comes from a study of PD-1 blockade in classical Hodgkin lymphoma. General study findings and limits: Lower baseline TCR diversity marked trial partial responders and progressors. At C4D1, TCR diversity had climbed significantly for CD4+ cells, though not for CD8+ cells.

The length of the CDR3 is 15 residues. V gave up 7 bases and J gave up 4 bases, with 19 bases separating them. CDR1 is MDHEN and CDR2 is SYDVKM in the germline V gene. Clones were sequenced by immunoSEQ multiplex PCR, and TCRdb holds only the in-frame ones, with some missing. The sample has 85,000 to 90,000 clones, around nine tenths seen once; the top ten hold 2.9%. This TCR was recovered from a human donor with classical Hodgkin lymphoma. The sequences come from peripheral blood mononuclear cells (PBMCs), collected before the fourth cycle of nivolumab. This sequence joins TRBV28 and TRBJ1-2; D remains ambiguous. CDR3 amino acids: CASTVPMSRIYGYTF. For the CDR3, the DNA is TGTGCCAGCACCGTCCCTATGTCTAGGATCTATGGCTACACCTTC.